This T cell receptor (beta chain) was observed in a study of cytomegalovirus exposure and HLA in healthy donors. Unrecorded immune exposures were likely, despite nominal health at sampling. The PCR employed 60 Vbeta primers together with 13 Jbeta primers. Some clones are missing from TCRdb's copy, which holds only in-frame ones; the method was immunoSEQ multiplex PCR. The table includes more than 150,000 clones, approximately 84% detected once. The J segment lost 6 bases and the V segment lost 5 bases, leaving 3 bases of the junction unmatched. The CDR3 sequence is 13 residues long. Looked up from germline, CDR1 is ENHRY and CDR2 is SYGVKD.

This clonotype was sampled from a boy aged 5-17 years in good health and CMV-seronegative. This sequence joins TRBV10-3 and TRBJ2-1; 8 positions agree with TRBD2. Source material: PBMCs. CDR3 region: CAISTSGVNEQFF. The CDR3 bases are TGTGCCATCAGTACTAGCGGCGTCAATGAGCAGTTCTTC.